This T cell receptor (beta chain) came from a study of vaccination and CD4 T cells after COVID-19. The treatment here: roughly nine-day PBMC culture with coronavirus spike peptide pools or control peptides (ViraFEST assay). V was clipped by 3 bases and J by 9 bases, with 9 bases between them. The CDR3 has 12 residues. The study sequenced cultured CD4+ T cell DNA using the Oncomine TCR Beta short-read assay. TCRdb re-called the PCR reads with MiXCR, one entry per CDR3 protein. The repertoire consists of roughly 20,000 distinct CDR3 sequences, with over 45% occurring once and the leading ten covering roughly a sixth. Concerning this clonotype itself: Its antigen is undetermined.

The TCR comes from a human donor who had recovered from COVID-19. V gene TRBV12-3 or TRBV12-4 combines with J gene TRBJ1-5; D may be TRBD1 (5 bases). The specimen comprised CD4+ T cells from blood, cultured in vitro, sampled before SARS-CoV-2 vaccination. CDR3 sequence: CASSLRGWPQHF. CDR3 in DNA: TGTGCCAGCAGTTTGAGGGGATGGCCCCAGCATTTT.